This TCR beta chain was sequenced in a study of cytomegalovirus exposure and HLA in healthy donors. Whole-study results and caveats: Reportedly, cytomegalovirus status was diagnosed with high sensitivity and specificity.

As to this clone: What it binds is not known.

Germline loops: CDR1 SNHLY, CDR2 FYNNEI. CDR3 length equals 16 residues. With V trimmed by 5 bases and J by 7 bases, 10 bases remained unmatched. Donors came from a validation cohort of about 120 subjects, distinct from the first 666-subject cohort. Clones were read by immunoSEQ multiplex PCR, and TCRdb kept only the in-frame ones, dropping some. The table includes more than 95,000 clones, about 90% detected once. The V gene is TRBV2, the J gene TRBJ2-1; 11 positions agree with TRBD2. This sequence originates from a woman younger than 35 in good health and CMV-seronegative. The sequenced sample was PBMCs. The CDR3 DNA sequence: TGTGCCAGCAGTCCACCTACTAGCGGGAGTAGAAATGAGCAGTTCTTC. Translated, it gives CASSPPTSGSRNEQFF.